The clone carrying this T cell receptor (beta chain) has only one observation. A much larger clonotype is one base distant, so this may be a read error. The source of the sample is a study of tumor-infiltrating lymphocytes in primary liver carcinoma. A primer in the constant region served to generate TCR beta cDNA from 500 to 600 ng of total RNA. Slightly modified ARM-PCR served as the procedure for the TCR beta libraries. These libraries came from three rounds of nested multiplex PCR. TCRdb passed the multiplex PCR reads through MiXCR, listing each CDR3 protein once. The profile shows about 190,000 distinct CDR3 sequences, approximately 86% of them singletons. Bulk tissue was left unsorted, and RNA and DNA were co-extracted from 20-30 mg of it. The patients carried chronic HBV infection and had received no treatment. The receptor was isolated from a man aged 35 to 55 with primary liver carcinoma and hepatitis B virus infection. The sample was tumor tissue from primary liver carcinoma.

CDR3 in DNA: TGTGCCAGCAGCTTAGCAAGGAACGGGCGCAAAGAGCAGTTCTTC. It codes for CASSLARNGRKEQFF. The chain has TRBV7-2 and TRBJ2-1; no firm D call. The CDR3 extends over 15 amino acids. CDR1 is SGHTA, CDR2 FQGNSA, per germline. V dropped 0 bases and J dropped 10 bases, with 16 bases sitting between them. Using reference TRBV7-2 and TRBJ2-1 for the parts outside the CDR3, the full variable domain is GAGVSQSPSNKVTEKGKDVELRCDPISGHTALYWYRQSLGQGLEFLIYFQGNSAPDKSGLPSDRFSAERTGGSVSTLTIQRTQQEDSAVYLCASSLARNGRKEQFFGPGTRLTVL.